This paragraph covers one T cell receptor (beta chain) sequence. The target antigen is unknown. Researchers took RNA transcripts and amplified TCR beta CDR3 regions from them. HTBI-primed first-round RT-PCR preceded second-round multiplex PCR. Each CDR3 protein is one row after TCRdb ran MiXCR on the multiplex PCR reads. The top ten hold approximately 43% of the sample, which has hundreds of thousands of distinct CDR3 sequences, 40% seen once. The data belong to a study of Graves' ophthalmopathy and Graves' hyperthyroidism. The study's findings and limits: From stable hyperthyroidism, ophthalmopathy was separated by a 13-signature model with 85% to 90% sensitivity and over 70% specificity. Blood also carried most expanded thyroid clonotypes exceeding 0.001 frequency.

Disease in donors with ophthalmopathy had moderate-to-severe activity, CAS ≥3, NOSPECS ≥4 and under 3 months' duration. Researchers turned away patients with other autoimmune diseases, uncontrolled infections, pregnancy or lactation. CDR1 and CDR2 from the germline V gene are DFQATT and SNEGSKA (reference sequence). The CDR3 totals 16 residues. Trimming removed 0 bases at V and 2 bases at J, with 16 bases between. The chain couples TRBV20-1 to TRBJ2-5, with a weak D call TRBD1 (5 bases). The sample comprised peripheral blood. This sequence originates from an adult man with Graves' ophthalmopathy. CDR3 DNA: TGCAGTGCTAGAGAACTTGGTAAGGACACACAAGAGACCCAGTACTTC. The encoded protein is CSARELGKDTQETQYF.